This T cell receptor (beta chain) derives from a study of T cells in Graves' hyperthyroidism and ophthalmopathy. Study-wide findings and caveats: Ophthalmopathy onset followed model prediction by a median approximately 7 months.

As concerns this clonotype: The target antigen is unknown. The DNA is omitted, as the CDR3 cannot be located on it reliably, and the CDR3 follows TCRdb's listing.

Patients having uncontrolled infection, another autoimmune disease, pregnancy or lactation were not included. The CDR3 regions of TCR beta were amplified from RNA transcripts. The HTBI primer set served for first-round RT-PCR of the TCR CDR3. From the multiplex PCR reads, TCRdb called clonotypes with MiXCR, one entry per CDR3 protein. The data hold more than 350,000 distinct CDR3 sequences, with about 16% observed a single time. The CDR3 length equals 24 residues, ends included. Germline-derived CDR1 and CDR2 are SGHAT and FQNNGV. Sample: blood. The clonotype was recovered from a woman in her thirties with Graves' hyperthyroidism. The chain carries TRBV11-2 and TRBJ2-2; TRBD2 is the table's D call and was not checked against the DNA. The CDR3 sequence: CASSFLGGGEYEQYFGPGTGELFF.